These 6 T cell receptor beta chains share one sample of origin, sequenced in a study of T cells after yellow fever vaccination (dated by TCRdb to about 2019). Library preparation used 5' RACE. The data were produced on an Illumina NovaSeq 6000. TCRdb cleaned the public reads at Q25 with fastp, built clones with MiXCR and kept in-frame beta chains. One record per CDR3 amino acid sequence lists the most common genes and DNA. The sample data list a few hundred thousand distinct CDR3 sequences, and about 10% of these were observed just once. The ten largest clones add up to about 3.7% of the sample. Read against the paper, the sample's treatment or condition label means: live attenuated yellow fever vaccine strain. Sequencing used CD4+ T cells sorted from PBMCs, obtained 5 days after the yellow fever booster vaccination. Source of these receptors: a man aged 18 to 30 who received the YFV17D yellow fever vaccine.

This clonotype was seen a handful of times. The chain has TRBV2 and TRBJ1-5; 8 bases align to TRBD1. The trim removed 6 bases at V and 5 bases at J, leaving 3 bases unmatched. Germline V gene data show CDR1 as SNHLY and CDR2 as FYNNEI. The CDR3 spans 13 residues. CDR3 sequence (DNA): TGTGCCAGCAGGGACAGGGCCCATCAGCCCCAGCATTTT. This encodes CASRDRAHQPQHF.

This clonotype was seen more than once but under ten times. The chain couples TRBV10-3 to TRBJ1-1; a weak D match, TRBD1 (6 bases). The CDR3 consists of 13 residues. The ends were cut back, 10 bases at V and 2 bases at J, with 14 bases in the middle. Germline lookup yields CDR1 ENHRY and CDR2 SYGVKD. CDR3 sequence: CATTGMGNTEAFF. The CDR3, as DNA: TGTGCCACTACAGGGATGGGAAACACTGAAGCTTTCTTT.

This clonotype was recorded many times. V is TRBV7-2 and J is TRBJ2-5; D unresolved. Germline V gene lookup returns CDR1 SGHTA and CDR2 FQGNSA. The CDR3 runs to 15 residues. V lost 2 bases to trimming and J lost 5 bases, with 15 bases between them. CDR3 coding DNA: TGTGCCAGCAGCTTAACTTCTCTAGTAAGGGAGACCCAGTACTTC. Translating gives CASSLTSLVRETQYF.

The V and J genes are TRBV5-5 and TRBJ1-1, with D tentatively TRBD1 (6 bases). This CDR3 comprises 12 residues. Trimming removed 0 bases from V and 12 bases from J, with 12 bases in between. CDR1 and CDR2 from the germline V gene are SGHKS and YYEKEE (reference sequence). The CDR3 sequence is CASSLDRVTTFF. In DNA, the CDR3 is TGTGCCAGCAGCTTGGACAGGGTAACAACTTTCTTT.

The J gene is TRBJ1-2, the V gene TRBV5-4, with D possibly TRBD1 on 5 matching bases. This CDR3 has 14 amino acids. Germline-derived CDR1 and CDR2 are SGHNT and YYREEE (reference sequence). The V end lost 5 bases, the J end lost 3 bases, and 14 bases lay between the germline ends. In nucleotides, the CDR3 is TGTGCCAGCAGTTACCCTTCGGGGGACTATGGCTACACCTTC. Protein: CASSYPSGDYGYTF. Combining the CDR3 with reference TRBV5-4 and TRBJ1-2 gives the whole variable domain ETGVTQSPTHLIKTRGQQVTLRCSSQSGHNTVSWYQQALGQGPQFIFQYYREEENGRGNFPPRFSGLQFPNYSSELNVNALELDDSALYLCASSYPSGDYGYTFGSGTRLTVV.

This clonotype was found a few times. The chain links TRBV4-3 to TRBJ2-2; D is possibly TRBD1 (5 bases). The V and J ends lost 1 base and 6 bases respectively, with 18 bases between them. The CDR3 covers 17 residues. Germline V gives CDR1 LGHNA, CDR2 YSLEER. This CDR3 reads CASSQVSGQGLAGELFF. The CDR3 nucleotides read TGCGCCAGCAGCCAAGTATCAGGCCAGGGCTTGGCCGGGGAGCTGTTTTTT.